These 14 T cell receptor beta chains originate from one sample sequenced in a study of T cell changes during pregnancy in multiple sclerosis. Here immunoSEQ multiplex PCR was the method, and the copy in TCRdb shows in-frame clones only, minus some. The data hold around 46,000 clones, with approximately 90% observed a single time. The sequences come from CD8+ T cells from peripheral blood mononuclear cells, collected in the second trimester of pregnancy. These receptors were taken from a female donor with multiple sclerosis, enrolled in a pregnancy study.

The chain uses TRBV11-3 and TRBJ2-7; D gene uncertain. Germline lookup yields CDR1 SGHNT and CDR2 YENEEA. The CDR3 length is 15 residues. V lost 2 bases and J 6 bases, leaving 17 bases between the germline ends. This CDR3 is CASSLIRVGDSEQYF. CDR3 sequence (DNA): TGTGCCAGCAGCTTAATCCGAGTAGGAGACTCCGAGCAGTACTTC.

This clone showed up just a few times. The rearrangement joins TRBV27 to TRBJ2-1, with 8 positions matching TRBD1. V shed 2 bases, J shed 2 bases, and the junction held 5 bases outside the gene matches. Germline CDR1 and CDR2: MNHEY and SMNVEV (reference sequence). The CDR3 covers 16 residues. The CDR3 is CASSLGTGAPYNEQFF. The CDR3 DNA follows: TGTGCCAGCAGTTTAGGGACAGGAGCACCCTACAATGAGCAGTTCTTC.

V is TRBV5-5 and J is TRBJ1-1; a weak D match, TRBD1 (6 bases). There are 14 residues in the CDR3. V lost 4 bases and J 0 bases, leaving 10 bases between the germline ends. Germline lookup yields CDR1 SGHKS and CDR2 YYEKEE (reference sequence). This CDR3 reads CASSTGQLNTEAFF. Here the CDR3 DNA reads TGTGCCAGCAGCACCGGACAGTTGAACACTGAAGCTTTCTTT.

The J gene is TRBJ2-5, the V gene TRBV30; no clear D gene. Per the germline V gene, CDR1 is GTSNPN and CDR2 is SVGIG (reference sequence). The CDR3 runs to 14 residues. The V end lost 2 bases, the J end lost 3 bases, and 13 bases lay between the germline ends. CDR3 in DNA: TGTGCCTGGAGTATGGTTCTCGGAGAAGAGACCCAGTACTTC. Encoded protein: CAWSMVLGEETQYF.

V usage is TRBV7-6 and J usage is TRBJ2-7, with 9 bases lining up with TRBD1. CDR3 length: 16 amino acids. Germline V gene data show CDR1 as SGHVS and CDR2 as FNYEAQ. With 8 bases clipped from V and 2 bases from J, the junction kept 13 bases outside the gene matches. CDR3 sequence: CASGGWGRDRAYEQYF. The CDR3 nucleotides are TGTGCCAGCGGTGGGTGGGGGCGGGACAGGGCCTACGAGCAGTACTTC.

As DNA, the CDR3 is TGTGCCAGCAGTGAAGCGGAAGGCGGTAGCTCCTACGAGCAGTACTTC. It encodes CASSEAEGGSSYEQYF. The V gene is TRBV2, the J gene TRBJ2-7; the D is unclear. This CDR3 has 16 amino acids. The V gene lost 0 bases and the J gene lost 0 bases, with 12 bases spanning the gap. The germline CDR1 and CDR2 sequences are SNHLY and FYNNEI.

The chain has TRBV7-9 and TRBJ1-5; TRBD1 matches at 7 bases. The CDR3 covers 14 residues. Losses at the gene ends were 4 bases for V and 1 base for J; bases not matched to a gene: 1. Germline assignment: CDR1 SEHNR and CDR2 FQNEAQ (reference sequence). The CDR3: CASSSGGSNQPQHF. DNA for the CDR3: TGTGCCAGCAGCTCAGGGGGGAGCAATCAGCCCCAGCATTTT.

This chain connects TRBV6-4 to TRBJ2-4; the D is unclear. The germline V gene encodes CDR1 MRHNA and CDR2 SNTAGT. Deletions cut 2 bases from V and 0 bases from J, with 8 bases between. The CDR3 totals 15 residues. CDR3 in amino acids: CASSDTSLAKNIQYF. The CDR3 coding sequence is TGTGCCAGCAGTGACACTTCTCTAGCCAAAAACATTCAGTACTTC.

This clone was seen a handful of times. The rearrangement joins TRBV14 to TRBJ2-1; 9 bases fit TRBD2. This CDR3 spans 14 amino acids. Germline loops: CDR1 SGHDN, CDR2 FVKESK. The ends lost 1 base at V and 9 bases at J; junction bases unmatched: 4. The CDR3 protein is CASSQVARGGEQFF. CDR3 in DNA: TGTGCCAGCAGCCAAGTCGCGCGGGGGGGTGAGCAGTTCTTC. The whole variable domain, filled in from reference TRBV14 and TRBJ2-1, reads EAGVTQFPSHSVIEKGQTVTLRCDPISGHDNLYWYRRVMGKEIKFLLHFVKESKQDESGMPNNRFLAERTGGTYSTLKVQPAELEDSGVYFCASSQVARGGEQFFGPGTRLTVL.

In regard to this clone: This sample also contains other DNA sequences that code for the same CDR3. The V and J genes are TRBV11-2 and TRBJ2-7, with D possibly matching TRBD1 (5 bases). The CDR3 spans 13 residues. Trimming removed 0 bases from V and 6 bases from J, with 9 bases in between. Germline V gene lookup returns CDR1 SGHAT and CDR2 FQNNGV. The CDR3 sequence: CASSLDLGAEQYF. The DNA for the CDR3 is TGTGCCAGCAGCTTAGATTTAGGGGCCGAGCAGTACTTC. The full variable domain, with the rest looked up from reference TRBV11-2 and TRBJ2-7, is EAGVAQSPRYKIIEKRQSVAFWCNPISGHATLYWYQQILGQGPKLLIQFQNNGVVDDSQLPKDRFSAERLKGVDSTLKIQPAKLEDSAVYLCASSLDLGAEQYFGPGTRLTVT.

The genes are TRBV7-8 and TRBJ2-1; 8 nucleotides align to TRBD1. This CDR3 region has 18 residues. Germline values: CDR1 SGHVS, CDR2 FQNEAQ. Trimming removed 2 bases from V and 0 bases from J; junction bases left unmatched: 9. The chain's CDR3 is CASSLLLGQGSSYNEQFF. DNA for the CDR3: TGTGCCAGCAGCTTACTCTTAGGACAGGGAAGCTCCTACAATGAGCAGTTCTTC.

V gene TRBV27 combines with J gene TRBJ2-5; possibly TRBD1 for D (6 bases). Germline V gives CDR1 MNHEY, CDR2 SMNVEV (reference sequence). V shed 5 bases and J shed 3 bases, with 13 bases lying between them. The CDR3 has 14 amino acids. CDR3 sequence reads: CASSPDRPEETQYF. For the CDR3, the DNA is TGTGCCAGCAGTCCAGACAGGCCCGAAGAGACCCAGTACTTC.

The chain recombines TRBV11-2 with TRBJ2-7; 7 nucleotides agree with TRBD2. Germline values: CDR1 SGHAT, CDR2 FQNNGV. Trimming took 1 base from V and 4 from J; bases not matched to a gene: 4. The CDR3 runs 14 residues. In DNA form, the CDR3 reads TGTGCCAGCAGCTTAGGGACGGGAGGTTACGAGCAGTACTTC. The encoded protein is CASSLGTGGYEQYF.

This clone was counted only a few times. V is TRBV9 and J is TRBJ1-1, with 7 bases fitting TRBD1. Germline trimming cut 3 bases from V and 6 bases from J; bases unmatched to any gene: 5. CDR1 and CDR2 from the germline V gene are SGDLS and YYNGEE. The length of the CDR3 is 13 residues. CDR3 region: CASSARQGPEAFF. CDR3 in DNA: TGTGCCAGCAGCGCCAGACAGGGACCTGAAGCTTTCTTT.